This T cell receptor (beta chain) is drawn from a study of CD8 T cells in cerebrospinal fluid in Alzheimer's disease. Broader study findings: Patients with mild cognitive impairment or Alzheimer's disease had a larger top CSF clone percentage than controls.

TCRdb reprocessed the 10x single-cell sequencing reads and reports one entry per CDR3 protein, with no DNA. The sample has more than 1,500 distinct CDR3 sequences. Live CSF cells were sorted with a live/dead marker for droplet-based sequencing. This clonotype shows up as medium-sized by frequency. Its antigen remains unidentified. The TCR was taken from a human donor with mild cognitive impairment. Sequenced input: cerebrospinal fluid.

The chain's CDR3 is CSASQGREKLFF. This chain uses TRBV20-1 with TRBJ1-4; the TCRdb call, TRBD1, lacks DNA for checking. Germline CDR1 and CDR2: DFQATT and SNEGSKA (reference sequence). This CDR3 is built from 12 residues.